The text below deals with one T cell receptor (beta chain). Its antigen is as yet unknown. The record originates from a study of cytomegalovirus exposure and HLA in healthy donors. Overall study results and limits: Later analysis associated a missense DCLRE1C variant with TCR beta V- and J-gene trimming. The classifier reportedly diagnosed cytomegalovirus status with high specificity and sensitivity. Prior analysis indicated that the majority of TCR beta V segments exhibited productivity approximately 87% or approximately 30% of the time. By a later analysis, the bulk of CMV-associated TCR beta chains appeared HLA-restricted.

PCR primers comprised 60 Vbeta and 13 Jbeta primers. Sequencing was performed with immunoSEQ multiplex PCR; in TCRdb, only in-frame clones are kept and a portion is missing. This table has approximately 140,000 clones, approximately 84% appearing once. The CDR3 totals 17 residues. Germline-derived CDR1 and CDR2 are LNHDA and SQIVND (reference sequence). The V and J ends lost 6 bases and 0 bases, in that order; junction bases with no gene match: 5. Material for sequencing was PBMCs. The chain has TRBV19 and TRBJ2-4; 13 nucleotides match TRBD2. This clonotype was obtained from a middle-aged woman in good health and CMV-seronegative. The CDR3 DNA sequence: TGTGCCAGTAGCAGACTAGCGGGAGGCGTAGCCAAAAACATTCAGTACTTC. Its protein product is CASSRLAGGVAKNIQYF.